This T cell receptor (beta chain) originates from a study of early T cells in non-severe SARS-CoV-2 infection. MiXCR, applied by TCRdb to the 5' RACE reads, yields one record per CDR3 protein. The table has some 66,000 distinct CDR3 sequences, 9.1% seen once. V was clipped by 3 bases and J by 4 bases; unmatched bases: 8. Germline V gene data show CDR1 as DFQATT and CDR2 as SNEGSKA (reference sequence). The CDR3 is 14 amino acids. The V call is TRBV20-1, the J call TRBJ2-7; 8 positions agree with TRBD1. The sequence derives from an adult who was a healthcare worker with PCR-confirmed SARS-CoV-2 infection or an uninfected control (not recorded which). Material for sequencing was whole blood. The CDR3 loop reads CSARETGARYEQYF. The CDR3 region has the DNA TGCAGTGCTAGGGAGACAGGGGCGAGGTACGAGCAGTACTTC.